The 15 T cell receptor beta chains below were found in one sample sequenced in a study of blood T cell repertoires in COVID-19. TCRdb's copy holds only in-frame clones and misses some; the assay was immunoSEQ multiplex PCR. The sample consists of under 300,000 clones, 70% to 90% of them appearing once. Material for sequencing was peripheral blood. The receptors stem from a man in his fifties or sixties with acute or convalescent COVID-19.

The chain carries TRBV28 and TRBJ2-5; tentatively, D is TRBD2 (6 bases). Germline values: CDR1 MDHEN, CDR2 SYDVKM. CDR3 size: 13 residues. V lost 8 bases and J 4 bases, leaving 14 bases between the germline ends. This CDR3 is CASRDLTPETQYF. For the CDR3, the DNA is TGTGCCAGCCGGGACTTAACCCCAGAGACCCAGTACTTC.

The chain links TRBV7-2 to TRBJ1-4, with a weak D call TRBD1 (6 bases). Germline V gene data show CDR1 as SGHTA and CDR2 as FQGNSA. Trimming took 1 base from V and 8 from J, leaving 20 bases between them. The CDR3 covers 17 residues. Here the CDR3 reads CASSLVIGGQGREKLFF. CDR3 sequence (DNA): TGTGCCAGCAGCTTAGTAATTGGGGGACAAGGGCGGGAAAAACTGTTTTTT.

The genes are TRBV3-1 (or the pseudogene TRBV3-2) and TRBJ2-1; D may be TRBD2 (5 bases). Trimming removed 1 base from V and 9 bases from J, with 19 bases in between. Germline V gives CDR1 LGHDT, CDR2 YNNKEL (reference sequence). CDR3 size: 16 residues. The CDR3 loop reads CASSQGASTPWGEQFF. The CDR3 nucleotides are TGTGCCAGCAGCCAAGGGGCTAGCACACCTTGGGGTGAGCAGTTCTTC.

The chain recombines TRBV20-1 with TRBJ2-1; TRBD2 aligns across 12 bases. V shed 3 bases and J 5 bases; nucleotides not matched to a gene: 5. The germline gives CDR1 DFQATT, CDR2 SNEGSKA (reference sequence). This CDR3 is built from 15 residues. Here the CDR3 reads CSASPWTSGNNEQFF. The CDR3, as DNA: TGCAGTGCTAGTCCCTGGACTAGCGGGAACAATGAGCAGTTCTTC.

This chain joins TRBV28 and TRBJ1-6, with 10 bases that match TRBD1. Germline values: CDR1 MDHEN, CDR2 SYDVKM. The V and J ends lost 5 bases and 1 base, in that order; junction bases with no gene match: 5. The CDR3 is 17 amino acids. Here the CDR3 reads CASSRQGARSYNSPLHF. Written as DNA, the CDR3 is TGTGCCAGCAGTCGACAGGGGGCGCGATCCTATAATTCACCCCTCCACTTT.

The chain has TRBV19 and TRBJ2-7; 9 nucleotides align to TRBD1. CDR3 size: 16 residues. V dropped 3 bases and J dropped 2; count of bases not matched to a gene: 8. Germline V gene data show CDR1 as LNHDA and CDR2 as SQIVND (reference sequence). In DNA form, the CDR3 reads TGTGCCAGTAGTATTGCCTCGACAGGGGGGACCTACGAGCAGTACTTC. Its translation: CASSIASTGGTYEQYF.

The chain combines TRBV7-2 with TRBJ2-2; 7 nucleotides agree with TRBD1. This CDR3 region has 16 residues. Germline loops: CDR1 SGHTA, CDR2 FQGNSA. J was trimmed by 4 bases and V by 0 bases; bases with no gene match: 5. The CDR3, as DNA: TGTGCCAGCAGCTTAGCAGGGGGCGCATCCACCGGGGAGCTGTTTTTT. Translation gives CASSLAGGASTGELFF.

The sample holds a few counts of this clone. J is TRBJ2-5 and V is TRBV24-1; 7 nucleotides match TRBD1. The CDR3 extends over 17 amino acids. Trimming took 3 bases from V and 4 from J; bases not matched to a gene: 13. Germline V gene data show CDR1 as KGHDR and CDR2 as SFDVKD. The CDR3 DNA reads TGTGCCACCAGTGATCGGAAAAAAGGGACAGCGGCAGAGACCCAGTACTTC. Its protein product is CATSDRKKGTAAETQYF.

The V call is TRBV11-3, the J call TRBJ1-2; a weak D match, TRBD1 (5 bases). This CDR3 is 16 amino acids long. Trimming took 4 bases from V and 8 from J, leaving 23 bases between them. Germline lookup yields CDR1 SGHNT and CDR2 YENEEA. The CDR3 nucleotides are TGTGCCAGCAGCTCCATAGGCGGGGGATCCTTTGGGGGCTACACCTTC. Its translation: CASSSIGGGSFGGYTF.

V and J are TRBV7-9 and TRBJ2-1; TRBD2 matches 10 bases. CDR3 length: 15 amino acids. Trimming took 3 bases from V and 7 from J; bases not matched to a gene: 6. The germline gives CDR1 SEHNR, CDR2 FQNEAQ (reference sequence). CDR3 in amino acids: CASSFPSSGRNEQFF. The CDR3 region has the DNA TGTGCCAGCAGCTTCCCCAGTAGCGGGAGGAATGAGCAGTTCTTC.

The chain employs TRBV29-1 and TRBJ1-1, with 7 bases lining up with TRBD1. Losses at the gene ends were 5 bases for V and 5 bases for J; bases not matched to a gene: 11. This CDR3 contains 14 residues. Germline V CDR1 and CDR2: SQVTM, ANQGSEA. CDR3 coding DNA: TGCAGCGTTTCGACGACAGGGTTTATTACTGAAGCTTTCTTT. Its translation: CSVSTTGFITEAFF.

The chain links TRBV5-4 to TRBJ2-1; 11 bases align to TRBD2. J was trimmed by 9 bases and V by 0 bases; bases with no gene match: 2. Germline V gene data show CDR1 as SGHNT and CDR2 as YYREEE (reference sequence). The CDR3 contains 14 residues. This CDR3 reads CASSLASGRIEQFF. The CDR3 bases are TGTGCCAGCAGCTTGGCTAGCGGGAGGATTGAGCAGTTCTTC. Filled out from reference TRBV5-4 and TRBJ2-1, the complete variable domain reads ETGVTQSPTHLIKTRGQQVTLRCSSQSGHNTVSWYQQALGQGPQFIFQYYREEENGRGNFPPRFSGLQFPNYSSELNVNALELDDSALYLCASSLASGRIEQFFGPGTRLTVL.

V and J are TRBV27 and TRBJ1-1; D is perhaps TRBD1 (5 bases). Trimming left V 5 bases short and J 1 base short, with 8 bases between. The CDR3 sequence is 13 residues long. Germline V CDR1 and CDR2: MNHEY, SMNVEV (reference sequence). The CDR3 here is CASSTRENTEAFF. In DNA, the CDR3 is TGTGCCAGCAGTACCAGGGAGAACACTGAAGCTTTCTTT.

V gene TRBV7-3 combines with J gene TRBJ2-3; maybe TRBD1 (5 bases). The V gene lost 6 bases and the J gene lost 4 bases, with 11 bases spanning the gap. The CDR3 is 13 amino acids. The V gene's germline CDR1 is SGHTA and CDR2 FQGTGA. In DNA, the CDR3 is TGTGCCAGCAGACCCGACAGTGCAGATACGCAGTATTTT. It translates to CASRPDSADTQYF.

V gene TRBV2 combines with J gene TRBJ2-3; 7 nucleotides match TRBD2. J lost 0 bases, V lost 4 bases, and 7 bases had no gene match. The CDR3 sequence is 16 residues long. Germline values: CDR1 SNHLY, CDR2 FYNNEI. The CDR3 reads CASSVLAEVSTDTQYF. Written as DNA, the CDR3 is TGTGCCAGCAGTGTCCTAGCGGAGGTTAGCACAGATACGCAGTATTTT.